The clone carrying this T cell receptor (beta chain) was detected many times. Its target is not known. From roughly 390 ng of RNA, a library with molecular barcoded alpha/delta and beta/gamma adaptors was made. Via MiXCR, TCRdb re-called the reads, giving one row per CDR3 protein. The sample holds approximately 58,000 distinct CDR3 sequences; roughly an eighth are singletons and the top ten take 16%. V lost 10 bases and J 5 bases, leaving 14 bases between the germline ends. This CDR3 contains 13 residues. Germline V gene data show CDR1 as MDHEN and CDR2 as SYDVKM. The data were obtained in a study of read filtering for tumor transcriptome and immune sequencing. Study-wide context: Per sample, TCR-region reads ranged about 4 to 10.27 million by IR-seq, roughly 80 to 1,300 by RNA-seq.

The study's findings and limits: RNA-seq captured clonotypes less deeply and reliably than IR-seq.

The sample consisted of a population of CD138-negative cells sorted from bone marrow. The TCR was taken from a donor aged 40 or over with multiple myeloma. The chain has TRBV28 and TRBJ2-2, with D possibly being TRBD1 or TRBD2 (5 bases each). Written as DNA, the CDR3 is TGTGCCACGGACCGGGGCGGAACCGGGGAGCTGTTTTTT. Translating it yields CATDRGGTGELFF.